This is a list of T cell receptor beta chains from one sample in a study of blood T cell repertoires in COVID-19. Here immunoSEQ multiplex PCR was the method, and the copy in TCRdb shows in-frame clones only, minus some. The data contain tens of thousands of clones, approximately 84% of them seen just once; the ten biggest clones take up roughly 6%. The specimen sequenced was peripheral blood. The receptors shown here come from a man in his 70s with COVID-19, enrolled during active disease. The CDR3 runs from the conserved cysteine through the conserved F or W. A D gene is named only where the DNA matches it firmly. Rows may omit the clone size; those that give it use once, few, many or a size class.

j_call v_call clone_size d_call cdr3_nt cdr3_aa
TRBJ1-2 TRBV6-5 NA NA TGTGCCAGCAGTTACTCGGACAACGGCGACTATGGCTACACCTTC CASSYSDNGDYGYTF
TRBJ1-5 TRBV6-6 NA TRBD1 TGTGCCAGCAGTCCACAGGGGGCGGGTCAGCCCCAGCATTTT CASSPQGAGQPQHF
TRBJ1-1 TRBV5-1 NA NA TGCGCCAGCAGCCCTCGACGGGGAAACACTGAAGCTTTCTTT CASSPRRGNTEAFF
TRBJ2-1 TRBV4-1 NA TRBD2 TGCGCCAGCAGCCAGGCCCGGACTAGCGGATGGAATGAGCAGTTCTTC CASSQARTSGWNEQFF
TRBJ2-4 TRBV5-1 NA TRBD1 TGCGCCAGCAGAGGACAGGAGGCGTTAGCCAAAAACATTCAGTACTTC CASRGQEALAKNIQYF
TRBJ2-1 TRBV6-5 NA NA TGTGCCAGCACCCCGGGGGATGCGTTCAATGAGCAGTTCTTC CASTPGDAFNEQFF
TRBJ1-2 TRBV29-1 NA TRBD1 TGCAGCGCCGACCAGACAGGGACTAACTATGGCTACACCTTC CSADQTGTNYGYTF
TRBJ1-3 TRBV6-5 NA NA TGTGCCAGCACCGACAGGAAGGCCACCATATATTTT CASTDRKATIYF
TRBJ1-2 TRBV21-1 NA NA TGTGCCAGCAGCAAAGTACCGGGGGGCGACTATGGCTACACCTTC CASSKVPGGDYGYTF
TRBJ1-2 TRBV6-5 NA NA TGTGCCAGCAGTCCTTTACTGAGCGCGGCCGGCTACACCTTC CASSPLLSAAGYTF
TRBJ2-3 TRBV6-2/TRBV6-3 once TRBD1 TGTGCCAGCAGTTACGGTCGGGGGACAGGGACCACAGATACGCAGTATTTT CASSYGRGTGTTDTQYF
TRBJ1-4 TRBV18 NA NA TGTGCCAGCTCACCCCCCCGAGTGGCTAATGAAAAACTGTTTTTT CASSPPRVANEKLFF
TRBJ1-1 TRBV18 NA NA TGTGCCAGCTCACTGACAGACAACACTGAAGCTTTCTTT CASSLTDNTEAFF
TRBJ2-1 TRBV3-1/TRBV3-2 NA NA TGTGCCAGCAGCCAAGCCGGGACTTCGCAGTTCTTC CASSQAGTSQFF
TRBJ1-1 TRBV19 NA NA TGTGCCAGTAGTATAGATCGGGGAGGGGAAACGGGTGAAGCTTTCTTT CASSIDRGGETGEAFF
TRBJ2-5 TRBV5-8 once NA TGTGCCAGCAGCTTGGACAGAGAGACCCAGTACTTC CASSLDRETQYF
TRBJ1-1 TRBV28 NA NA TGTGCCAGCAGTTTACGTCAGGGAAAAGCTTTCTTT CASSLRQGKAFF
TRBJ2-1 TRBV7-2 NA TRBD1 TGTGCCAGCAGGTATAGGGACAGGGGGTATGGCAATGAGCAGTTCTTC CASRYRDRGYGNEQFF
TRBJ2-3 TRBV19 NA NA TGTGCCAGTAGTATTCGTCTTGGGAGAGATACGCAGTATTTT CASSIRLGRDTQYF
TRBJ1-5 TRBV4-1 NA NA TGCGCCAGCAGCCAAGCCGTGCAGACTTATCAGCCCCAGCATTTT CASSQAVQTYQPQHF
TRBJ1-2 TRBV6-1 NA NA TGTGCCAGCAGTGAAGGCTACGGTGGCTACACCTTC CASSEGYGGYTF
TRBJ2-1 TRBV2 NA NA TGTGCCAGCAGTGCGCAGACAGGGAGGATGTTCTTC CASSAQTGRMFF
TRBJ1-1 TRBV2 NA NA TGTGCCAGCAGAGTCGAACGGAAGGCGGGCAGTCGGAACACTGAAGCTTTCTTT CASRVERKAGSRNTEAFF
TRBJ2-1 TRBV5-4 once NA TGTGCCAGCAGCTTACAGCGGGCCGTACGGGAGCAGTTCTTC CASSLQRAVREQFF
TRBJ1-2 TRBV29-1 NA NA TGCAGCGCGGGGGCAGATAACTATGGCTACACCTTC CSAGADNYGYTF
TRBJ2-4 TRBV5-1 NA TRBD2 TGCGCCAGCAGCTTGGGTGGTAGCGGGGGGTACCTAAACATTCAGTACTTC CASSLGGSGGYLNIQYF
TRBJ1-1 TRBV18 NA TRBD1 TGTGCCAGCTCACCAGACAGGGTTGTTTTCTTT CASSPDRVVFF
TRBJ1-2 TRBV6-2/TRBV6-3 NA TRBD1 TGTGCCAGCAGTCAACCAGGGGGAAGTGGGGCTAACTATGGCTACACCTTC CASSQPGGSGANYGYTF
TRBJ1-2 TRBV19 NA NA TGTGCCAGTAGTCGGGATGTGAGGGGCTACACCTTC CASSRDVRGYTF
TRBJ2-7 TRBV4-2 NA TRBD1 TGTGCCAGCAGCCCACGACAGGGAACGGGCTACGAGCAGTACTTC CASSPRQGTGYEQYF
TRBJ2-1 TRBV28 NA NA TGTGCCAGCAGTTTCGGCGTTGGGGGGTTCAGCGGGCGCAATGAGCAGTTCTTC CASSFGVGGFSGRNEQFF
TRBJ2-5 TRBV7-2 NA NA TGTGCCAGCAGCTTAGGGGGCCCAAGCCAAGAGACCCAGTACTTC CASSLGGPSQETQYF
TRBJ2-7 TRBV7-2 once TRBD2 TGTGCCAGCAGCCCCGGGACTAGCGGGACCTACGAGCAGTACTTC CASSPGTSGTYEQYF
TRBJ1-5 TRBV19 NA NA TGTGCCAGTAGTATCGGTCGGGGTCAGCCCCAGCATTTT CASSIGRGQPQHF
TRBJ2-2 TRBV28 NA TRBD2 TGTGCCAGCAGTTACCCAGGGACTAACGGGGAGCTGTTTTTT CASSYPGTNGELFF
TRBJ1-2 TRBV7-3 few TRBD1 TGTGCCAGCAGCTTGACAGGGTTTGGCTACACCTTC CASSLTGFGYTF
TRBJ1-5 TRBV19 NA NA TGTGCCAGTAACAACTTCCGGGTTGGCAATCAGCCCCAGCATTTT CASNNFRVGNQPQHF
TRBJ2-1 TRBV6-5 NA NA TGTGCCAGCAGTTTCGGGACTTTCGCTGAGCAGTTCTTC CASSFGTFAEQFF
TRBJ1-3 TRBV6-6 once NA TGTGCCAGCAGTTCGGTGCCTCCCCTAGACACCATATATTTT CASSSVPPLDTIYF
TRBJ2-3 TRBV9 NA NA TGTGCCAGCAGCGTAGAAGGGAGTACGCAGTATTTT CASSVEGSTQYF
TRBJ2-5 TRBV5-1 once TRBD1 TGCGCCAGCAGCGCCCGGGACAGGGGCTCTGAGACCCAGTACTTC CASSARDRGSETQYF
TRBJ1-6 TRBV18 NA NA TGTGCCAGCTCGATCGACAGAGCCTTTTACTCCTATAATTCACCCCTCCACTTT CASSIDRAFYSYNSPLHF
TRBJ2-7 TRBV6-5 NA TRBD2 TGTGCCAGCAGGCCGGGACTAGCGGCCTCCTACGAGCAGTACTTC CASRPGLAASYEQYF
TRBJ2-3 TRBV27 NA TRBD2 TGTGCCAGCAGTTTAGTTCGGGAGGTTGGCACAGATACGCAGTATTTT CASSLVREVGTDTQYF
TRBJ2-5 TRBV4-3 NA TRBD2 TGCGCCAGCAGCCAAGAGGGGGGGAGTAACCAAGAGACCCAGTACTTC CASSQEGGSNQETQYF
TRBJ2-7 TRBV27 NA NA TGTGCCAGCAGTTCGGACAGATATTACGAGCAGTACTTC CASSSDRYYEQYF
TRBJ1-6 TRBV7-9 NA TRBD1 TGTGCCAGCAGCTGGGACAGCCTTAATTCACCCCTCCACTTT CASSWDSLNSPLHF
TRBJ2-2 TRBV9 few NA TGTGCCAGCAGCGTAGCTTGGTCTATCAACACCGGGGAGCTGTTTTTT CASSVAWSINTGELFF
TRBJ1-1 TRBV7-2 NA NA TGTGCCAGCAGCTCCCAGGAGAACACTGAAGCTTTCTTT CASSSQENTEAFF
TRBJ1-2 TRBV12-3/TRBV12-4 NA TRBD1 TGTGCCAGCAGTCCGACAGGGAACTATGGCTACACCTTC CASSPTGNYGYTF
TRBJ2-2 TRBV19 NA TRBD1 TGTGCCAGTAGTAGACAGGGGGAGAGCACCGGGGAGCTGTTTTTT CASSRQGESTGELFF
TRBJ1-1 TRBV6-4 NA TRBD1 TGTGCCAGCAGTGACAAGGACAGGGGGATCGGGAACACTGAAGCTTTCTTT CASSDKDRGIGNTEAFF